This T cell receptor beta chain emerged from a study of T-cell memory formation after mild COVID-19. This CDR3 contains 15 residues. Germline values: CDR1 GTSNPN, CDR2 SVGIG (reference sequence). V was cut by 0 bases and J by 6 bases, with 17 bases left in between. Overall study results and limits: Clones contracting across day 15 to 85 had a balanced CD4/CD8 profile; later expanding clones leaned CD4+. The appearance of some responding clones in pre-infection memory suggested that cross-reactive memory joined. Researchers report contracting CD4+ clones mostly in CM and EM, with CD8+ clones in EMRA.

UMIs and sample barcodes were carried by the TCR alpha and TCR beta cDNA libraries that 5'RACE produced using constant-segment primers. One entry per CDR3 protein, called by TCRdb with MiXCR from the 5' RACE reads. The sample holds some 46,000 distinct CDR3 sequences; roughly 7.2% are singletons and the top ten take about 0.8%. This clonotype was observed a handful of times. Its specificity is unknown. What was sequenced was PBMCs or a T cell subset sorted from them (not recorded which). The chain couples TRBV30 to TRBJ1-2; maybe TRBD1 (5 bases). This TCR derives from an adult who had mild COVID-19 (a few samples of this study predate the infection). Cell type and time point are not known. CDR3 in DNA: TGTGCCTGGAGTGTACTCATCTCGGGGGGGGATGGCTACACCTTC. Translated: CAWSVLISGGDGYTF.